The 8 T cell receptor beta chains presented below share a single source sample, sequenced in a study of cytomegalovirus exposure and HLA in healthy donors. Use of 60 Vbeta and 13 Jbeta primers characterized the PCR. Clones were sequenced by immunoSEQ multiplex PCR, and TCRdb holds only the in-frame ones, with some missing. The table lists about 160,000 clones, roughly 80% of them singletons. The material sequenced was PBMCs. The receptors originated from a woman between 18 and 30 years old in good health and CMV-seronegative.

This rearrangement joins TRBV7-9 to TRBJ1-1; the D gene is possibly TRBD1 (5 bases). The germline V gene has CDR1 SEHNR and CDR2 FQNEAQ (reference sequence). V lost 5 bases, J lost 0 bases, and 7 bases lay in between. The CDR3 totals 13 residues. Here the CDR3 reads CASSKGLNTEAFF. The CDR3 DNA reads as TGTGCCAGCAGCAAGGGGTTGAACACTGAAGCTTTCTTT. The entire variable domain, with the rest obtained from reference TRBV7-9 and TRBJ1-1, is as follows: DTGVSQNPRHKITKRGQNVTFRCDPISEHNRLYWYRQTLGQGPEFLTYFQNEAQLEKSRLLSDRFSAERPKGSFSTLEIQRTEQGDSAMYLCASSKGLNTEAFFGQGTRLTVV.

This clone was picked up a small number of times. This chain joins TRBV19 and TRBJ1-1; unclear D gene. The V gene's germline CDR1 is LNHDA and CDR2 SQIVND (reference sequence). The CDR3 is 13 residues long. V lost 6 bases to trimming and J lost 3 bases, with 11 bases between them. The CDR3 loop reads CASSGAVDTEAFF. CDR3 bases: TGTGCCAGTAGCGGCGCGGTGGACACTGAAGCTTTCTTT.

The chain is built from TRBV18 and TRBJ1-2; D is undetermined. Germline V gene lookup returns CDR1 KGHSH and CDR2 LQKENI. This CDR3 contains 14 residues. V was clipped by 0 bases and J by 4 bases, with 9 bases between them. The CDR3 DNA is TGTGCCAGCTCACCACCCTACGAGAGCTATGGCTACACCTTC. As protein: CASSPPYESYGYTF.

The chain joins TRBV27 to TRBJ2-7; 8 bases are shared with TRBD2. V lost 5 bases and J lost 6; bases outside the gene matches: 0. Looked up from germline, CDR1 is MNHEY and CDR2 is SMNVEV (reference sequence). This CDR3 has 11 amino acids. The CDR3, as DNA: TGTGCCAGCAGTAGCGGGAGCGAGCAGTACTTC. Residues: CASSSGSEQYF.

This clone was seen more than once but under ten times. This chain uses TRBV7-9 with TRBJ2-1; 7 positions agree with TRBD2. With V trimmed by 4 bases and J by 15 bases, 12 bases remained unmatched. Germline V gene sequence: CDR1 SEHNR, CDR2 FQNEAQ (reference sequence). The CDR3 sequence is 13 residues long. The CDR3 DNA reads TGTGCCAGCAGCTCTCCATATCTGCGGGAGAGGTTCTTC. Its protein product is CASSSPYLRERFF.

This clone appeared a few times. V and J are TRBV18 and TRBJ1-5, with 9 bases identical to TRBD1. CDR3 length: 15 residues. J was trimmed by 6 bases and V by 3 bases; bases with no gene match: 6. Germline V CDR1 and CDR2: KGHSH, LQKENI. The CDR3 protein is CASSPTRDRVQPQHF. The CDR3 DNA reads TGTGCCAGCTCACCGACTAGGGACAGGGTTCAGCCCCAGCATTTT. The whole variable domain, filled in from reference TRBV18 and TRBJ1-5, reads NAGVMQNPRHLVRRRGQEARLRCSPMKGHSHVYWYRQLPEEGLKFMVYLQKENIIDESGMPKERFSAEFPKEGPSILRIQQVVRGDSAAYFCASSPTRDRVQPQHFGDGTRLSIL.

The rearrangement uses TRBV5-4 and TRBJ2-1; 9 nucleotides match TRBD2. The CDR3 covers 17 residues. V trimming: 0 bases; J trimming: 5 bases; junction bases outside the gene matches: 9. CDR1 is SGHNT and CDR2 is YYREEE in the germline V gene (reference sequence). CDR3 sequence (DNA): TGTGCCAGCAGCTTGGGGGGGGCGGGAGGGCCCGACAATGAGCAGTTCTTC. This encodes CASSLGGAGGPDNEQFF.

V usage is TRBV9 and J usage is TRBJ2-5; 10 bases map to TRBD1. With 1 base clipped from V and 3 bases from J, the junction kept 6 bases outside the gene matches. Germline assignment: CDR1 SGDLS and CDR2 YYNGEE. This CDR3 comprises 16 residues. CDR3: CASSVWTGGVKETQYF. CDR3 nucleotides: TGTGCCAGCAGCGTATGGACAGGGGGGGTTAAAGAGACCCAGTACTTC.